Listed here are 18 T cell receptor beta chains from one sample, sequenced in a study of blood T cell repertoires in COVID-19. The method was immunoSEQ multiplex PCR; TCRdb's version includes in-frame clones alone and lacks a portion of them. The sample has just under 150,000 clones; over 65% are singletons. Sequencing was performed on peripheral blood. These receptors all stem from a human donor in a cohort sampled during active COVID-19.

The chain recombines TRBV19 with TRBJ1-2, with D possibly being TRBD1 (5 bases). The CDR3 contains 14 residues. V lost 5 bases to trimming and J lost 2 bases, with 12 bases between them. CDR1 and CDR2 (germline): LNHDA, SQIVND (reference sequence). This chain's CDR3 is CASSAKGANYGYTF. The CDR3 DNA reads TGTGCCAGTAGTGCGAAAGGGGCCAACTATGGCTACACCTTC.

V is TRBV10-3 and J is TRBJ2-2; 13 nucleotides agree with TRBD2. CDR3 size: 16 residues. The V segment lost 9 bases and the J segment 5 bases; nucleotides outside the gene matches: 9. Germline V gives CDR1 ENHRY, CDR2 SYGVKD. DNA for the CDR3: TGTGCCATTGACACTAGCGGGGGGGCTGGGACCGGGGAGCTGTTTTTT. This translates into CAIDTSGGAGTGELFF.

The V call is TRBV27, the J call TRBJ2-1; 10 nucleotides align to TRBD1. Trimming cost V 5 bases and J 0 bases; bases outside gene matches: 1. CDR3 size: 15 residues. From germline, CDR1 is MNHEY and CDR2 SMNVEV (reference sequence). The CDR3 is CASSRQGASYNEQFF. The CDR3 region has the DNA TGTGCCAGCAGTCGACAGGGGGCCTCCTACAATGAGCAGTTCTTC.

This chain's CDR3 is CATSRGTGKEQYF. The CDR3 nucleotides are TGTGCCACCAGTCGTGGGACAGGGAAAGAGCAGTACTTC. The rearrangement links TRBV24-1 to TRBJ2-7, with 9 bases that match TRBD1. The CDR3 has 13 amino acids. The trim removed 6 bases at V and 7 bases at J, leaving 6 bases unmatched. In germline, CDR1 is KGHDR, CDR2 SFDVKD.

This clone was observed once. This chain uses TRBV7-9 with TRBJ2-7; D perhaps matches TRBD2 (6 bases). Trimming took 3 bases from V and 3 from J, leaving 9 bases between them. This CDR3 contains 13 residues. Germline lookup yields CDR1 SEHNR and CDR2 FQNEAQ (reference sequence). In DNA form, the CDR3 reads TGTGCCAGCAGCTTTCGGGGGTTCTACGAGCAGTACTTC. Its protein product is CASSFRGFYEQYF.

The CDR3 spells CASSPDVTGVRGMPDTQYF. The CDR3 DNA reads TGTGCCAGCAGTCCGGACGTTACAGGGGTTCGGGGTATGCCAGATACGCAGTATTTT. The rearrangement links TRBV27 to TRBJ2-3; TRBD1 matches 7 bases. CDR3 size: 19 residues. The germline CDR1 and CDR2 sequences are MNHEY and SMNVEV (reference sequence). Trimming cost V 5 bases and J 4 bases; bases outside gene matches: 21.

The rearrangement links TRBV11-2 to TRBJ2-2; perhaps TRBD2 as D (5 bases). This CDR3 comprises 16 residues. Trimming removed 4 bases from V and 4 bases from J, with 16 bases in between. CDR1 is SGHAT and CDR2 is FQNNGV in the germline V gene. The CDR3, as DNA: TGTGCCAGCAGCTCCGGAGGTCTAGCAGGCACCGGGGAGCTGTTTTTT. Amino acid sequence: CASSSGGLAGTGELFF.

In its sample, this clone was seen once. This rearrangement joins TRBV18 to TRBJ1-4; TRBD1 aligns across 8 bases. The V segment lost 4 bases and the J segment 7 bases; nucleotides outside the gene matches: 5. The CDR3 has 14 amino acids. Germline V gene sequence: CDR1 KGHSH, CDR2 LQKENI. The CDR3 is CASSRDRLGEKLFF. The CDR3 DNA reads TGTGCCAGCTCACGGGACAGGTTGGGTGAAAAACTGTTTTTT.

The chain uses TRBV6-5 and TRBJ2-1; 14 nucleotides align to TRBD2. The CDR3 has 15 residues. J was trimmed by 7 bases and V by 8 bases; bases with no gene match: 7. The germline CDR1 and CDR2 sequences are MNHEY and SVGAGI. As DNA, the CDR3 is TGTGCCAGCGCTTCCGGGACTAGCGGGGGTAATGAGCAGTTCTTC. Its protein product is CASASGTSGGNEQFF.

In this sample, this clone turned up once. This rearrangement joins TRBV18 to TRBJ2-1; 8 bases are a match to TRBD2. J was trimmed by 2 bases and V by 3 bases; bases with no gene match: 6. The germline gives CDR1 KGHSH, CDR2 LQKENI. CDR3 length: 16 residues. The CDR3 loop is CASSPLSGRAYNEQFF. CDR3 coding DNA: TGTGCCAGCTCACCCCTCTCCGGGAGGGCCTACAATGAGCAGTTCTTC.

The chain recombines TRBV5-1 with TRBJ2-7; TRBD2 is a possible D gene (5 bases). V dropped 4 bases and J dropped 4 bases, with 15 bases sitting between them. The germline CDR1 and CDR2 sequences are SGHRS and YFSETQ. There are 14 residues in the CDR3. The DNA of the CDR3 is TGCGCCAGCAGCACACGGCCGGGGTCATACGAGCAGTACGTC. Protein sequence: CASSTRPGSYEQYV.

The genes are TRBV2 and TRBJ1-2; 9 bases line up with TRBD1. Trimming cost V 4 bases and J 7 bases; bases outside gene matches: 4. CDR1 is SNHLY and CDR2 is FYNNEI in the germline V gene. The length of the CDR3 is 13 residues. The CDR3 region is CASSVGQGFGYTF. CDR3 DNA sequence: TGTGCCAGCAGTGTGGGACAGGGTTTTGGCTACACCTTC.

The chain is built from TRBV11-3 and TRBJ2-1, with TRBD2 identical over 10 bases. With 5 bases clipped from V and 0 bases from J, the junction kept 1 base outside the gene matches. There are 15 residues in the CDR3. The germline gives CDR1 SGHNT, CDR2 YENEEA. Here the CDR3 DNA reads TGTGCCAGCAGCCAGCGGGGGGGCTCCTACAATGAGCAGTTCTTC. Translating gives CASSQRGGSYNEQFF.

The chain is built from TRBV19 and TRBJ1-5; D gene unclear. The V end lost 0 bases, the J end lost 4 bases, and 16 bases lay between the germline ends. Germline V lookup: CDR1 LNHDA, CDR2 SQIVND (reference sequence). This CDR3 is 17 amino acids long. The CDR3 sequence is CASSIDGANPDNQPQHF. The CDR3 DNA reads TGTGCCAGTAGTATAGATGGAGCAAATCCTGATAATCAGCCCCAGCATTTT.

This chain uses TRBV4-2 with TRBJ2-5, with 7 bases that match TRBD2. With V trimmed by 0 bases and J by 7 bases, 5 bases remained unmatched. There are 14 residues in the CDR3. Per the germline V gene, CDR1 is LGHNA and CDR2 is YNFKEQ. The CDR3 DNA is TGTGCCAGCAGCCAAGATGGGGGGGTGGGGACCCAGTACTTC. Its translation: CASSQDGGVGTQYF.

This chain uses TRBV9 with TRBJ1-2; TRBD1 agrees at 7 bases. Trimming at V came to 4 bases and at J to 6 bases, leaving 15 bases not matched to a gene. The germline CDR1 and CDR2 sequences are SGDLS and YYNGEE. The CDR3 runs to 16 residues. In DNA, the CDR3 is TGTGCCAGCAGCCCCAGGTCCCCGGGACAGTCGGATGGCTACACCTTC. Translated: CASSPRSPGQSDGYTF.

The genes are TRBV3-1 (or the pseudogene TRBV3-2) and TRBJ2-2; 16 bases align to TRBD2. Looked up from germline, CDR1 is LGHDT and CDR2 is YNNKEL (reference sequence). V gave up 7 bases and J gave up 0 bases; unmatched junction bases: 14. CDR3 length equals 21 residues. The CDR3 DNA reads TGTGCCAGCAACTCTATTAGTGGGACTAGCGGGGGGGCTTCGAACACCGGGGAGCTGTTTTTT. The encoded protein is CASNSISGTSGGASNTGELFF.

The rearrangement links TRBV11-3 to TRBJ2-2; D is unclear. From germline, CDR1 is SGHNT and CDR2 YENEEA. The CDR3 covers 15 residues. V gave up 4 bases and J gave up 7 bases, with 16 bases separating them. This CDR3 reads CASSSTPAVHGELFF. For the CDR3, the DNA is TGTGCCAGCAGCTCCACCCCCGCAGTTCACGGGGAGCTGTTTTTT.